This TCR beta chain was recovered during a study of T-cell reconstitution after alpha-beta-depleted transplantation in children. Germline assignment: CDR1 DFQATT and CDR2 SNEGSKA (reference sequence). The length of the CDR3 is 18 residues. Trimming pared 3 bases from V and 2 bases from J, leaving 25 bases between. Unique molecular identifiers were incorporated when the TCRbeta library was constructed. TCRdb passed the PCR reads through MiXCR, listing each CDR3 protein once. In the table there are around 370,000 distinct CDR3 sequences, about a tenth of which are singletons. Sequenced here: PBMCs from the stem cell graft donor, sampled from the stem cell graft. The rearrangement joins TRBV20-1 to TRBJ2-5, with D possibly matching TRBD2 (6 bases). This TCR was recovered from a human donor who donated a stem cell graft to a child with acute lymphoblastic leukemia. The CDR3 loop reads CSASAFPRGGVGQETQYF. CDR3 sequence (DNA): TGCAGTGCTAGTGCCTTTCCGCGTGGCGGGGTAGGGCAAGAGACCCAGTACTTC.